This is a list of T cell receptor beta chains from one sample in a study of blood T cell repertoires in COVID-19. The assay was immunoSEQ multiplex PCR, and TCRdb's table has in-frame clones only and misses some. The data hold about 100,000 clones, with around four fifths observed a single time. What was sequenced was peripheral blood. The receptors come from a man aged 65 to 85 with active or convalescent COVID-19. Both conserved end residues are part of each CDR3. The order of the fields is J gene, D gene, V gene, clone size, CDR3 DNA, CDR3 protein. The D gene is left open where the match is weak. Size tells how often a clone was seen (once, few, many) or the class of an expanded clone, and some rows leave it out.

TRBJ2-3,-,TRBV9,once,TGTGCCAGCAGCCTGGACTCAAGCACAGATACGCAGTATTTT,CASSLDSSTDTQYF
TRBJ2-5,-,TRBV30,-,TGTGCCTGGACCACCCAACTCCAAGAGACCCAGTACTTC,CAWTTQLQETQYF
TRBJ1-3,TRBD1,TRBV11-3,-,TGTGCCAGCAGGGTGGACAGGGCCCAATCCTCTGGAAACACCATATATTTT,CASRVDRAQSSGNTIYF
TRBJ2-7,TRBD1,TRBV5-4,few,TGTGCCAGCAGCCCACAGGGGAGATCCTACGAGCAGTACTTC,CASSPQGRSYEQYF
TRBJ2-3,-,TRBV7-2,-,TGTGCCAGCAGCTTGGGGCGCCAGCTTAGCACAGATACGCAGTATTTT,CASSLGRQLSTDTQYF
TRBJ2-1,TRBD2,TRBV5-8,-,TGTGCCAGCAGCCTTCGACTAGCGGGGGGCCAAGCTGAGCAGTTCTTC,CASSLRLAGGQAEQFF
TRBJ1-4,-,TRBV6-5,-,TGTGCCAGCAGACCCCACCGCGGGGATGAAAAACTGTTTTTT,CASRPHRGDEKLFF
TRBJ2-7,-,TRBV6-5,-,TGTGCCAGCCGGGTAGAAGAGCAGTACTTC,CASRVEEQYF
TRBJ2-7,TRBD1,TRBV5-1,once,TGCGCCAGCAGCATACGTGCGATGAGGACAGGGGGCGGCGAGCAGTACTTC,CASSIRAMRTGGGEQYF
TRBJ2-6,-,TRBV24-1,-,TGTGCCACCAGTGACCCGGGACAGGCCAACGTCCTGACTTTC,CATSDPGQANVLTF
TRBJ2-1,TRBD2,TRBV18,-,TGTGCCAGCTCACCACGAACGATAGCGGGAAAGAATGAGCAGTTCTTC,CASSPRTIAGKNEQFF
TRBJ2-3,TRBD2,TRBV9,-,TGTGCCAGCAGCCCAGGTGGGGCGGGGGGGCGAGATACGCAGTATTTT,CASSPGGAGGRDTQYF
TRBJ2-1,-,TRBV20-1,-,TGCAGTGCTAGCAGCGGGGACAATAGGTTCTTC,CSASSGDNRFF
TRBJ1-5,-,TRBV19,-,TGTGCCAGTAGTATTGGGATAGCGAGCAATCAGCCCCAGCATTTT,CASSIGIASNQPQHF
TRBJ1-1,TRBD1,TRBV5-1,-,TGCGCCAGCAGCCCGGAGCCGGGACAGCCCCAAGCTTTCTTT,CASSPEPGQPQAFF
TRBJ2-2,-,TRBV18,-,TGTGCCAGCTCACATCTGACAGGCACCGGGGAGCTGTTTTTT,CASSHLTGTGELFF
TRBJ2-1,TRBD1,TRBV11-1,few,TGTGCCAGCAGCCTCCAACAGGGGGCCAGCAACAATGAGCAGTTCTTC,CASSLQQGASNNEQFF
TRBJ1-2,TRBD1,TRBV19,-,TGTGCCAGTAGTATCGCGGGACAGGGGAGTGGCTACACCTTC,CASSIAGQGSGYTF
TRBJ1-1,TRBD1,TRBV5-1,-,TGCGCCAGCAGCTCAGGGGGGAGGACTGAAGCTTTCTTT,CASSSGGRTEAFF
TRBJ2-5,-,TRBV12-3/TRBV12-4,-,TGTGCCAGCAGTTTTCCCGGGAGAGAGACCCAGTACTTC,CASSFPGRETQYF
TRBJ2-3,TRBD1,TRBV11-3,-,TGTGCCAGCAGCTTAGCGGGGACAGGAAGCACAGATACGCAGTATTTT,CASSLAGTGSTDTQYF
TRBJ2-2,-,TRBV14,-,TGTGCCAGCAGCCAAGGACGTGGAGCGGGGGAGCTGTTTTTT,CASSQGRGAGELFF
TRBJ2-2,TRBD2,TRBV5-1,-,TGCGCCAGCAGCTTGAGGGCTAGCGGGAACACCGGGGAGCTGTTTTTT,CASSLRASGNTGELFF
TRBJ2-3,TRBD2,TRBV27,-,TGTGCCAGCAGTTTAGAGCGGACTAGCGGGGGGGTGGGCACAGATACGCAGTATTTT,CASSLERTSGGVGTDTQYF
TRBJ2-3,TRBD2,TRBV5-1,-,TGCGCCAGCAGCCCCCTAGCGGGAGAGGATACGCAGTATTTT,CASSPLAGEDTQYF
TRBJ1-3,TRBD1,TRBV25-1,-,TGTGCCAGCAGTGAGGGACAGGGGGCGGCTGGAAACACCATATATTTT,CASSEGQGAAGNTIYF
TRBJ1-5,-,TRBV6-5,-,TGTGCCAGTCCGGACCTACGGGGTCGCAATCAGCCCCAGCATTTT,CASPDLRGRNQPQHF
TRBJ1-5,-,TRBV10-3,-,TGTGCCATCCGGGACATGGCCAATCAGCCCCAGCATTTT,CAIRDMANQPQHF
TRBJ2-7,TRBD2,TRBV27,-,TGTGCCAGCGGGAGCCGTCTAGCGGTTACTCCCCGAAACTCCTACGAGCAGTACTTC,CASGSRLAVTPRNSYEQYF
TRBJ2-7,TRBD1,TRBV6-5,-,TGTGCCAGCAGTTACTCTGGGACAGGGACAGAGCAGTACTTC,CASSYSGTGTEQYF
TRBJ1-5,-,TRBV6-1,-,TGTGCCAGCAGTGAAGCGACTGATCAGCCCCAGCATTTT,CASSEATDQPQHF
TRBJ2-3,TRBD2,TRBV5-1,-,TGCGCCAGCAGCTCCGGGACTAGCGGGGGAGCAGATACGCAGTATTTT,CASSSGTSGGADTQYF
TRBJ2-3,TRBD2,TRBV19,-,TGTGCCAGTAGTATAGGCGGGAGGAGCACAGATACGCAGTATTTT,CASSIGGRSTDTQYF
TRBJ1-4,-,TRBV14,-,TGTGCCAGCAGCCCTGGGAGTTGGGCTAATGAAAAACTGTTTTTT,CASSPGSWANEKLFF
TRBJ1-3,-,TRBV5-1,-,TGCGCCAGCAGCAAAAATCCGGGACTTACTTCTGGAAACACCATATATTTT,CASSKNPGLTSGNTIYF
TRBJ2-6,-,TRBV28,-,TGTGCCAGCAGTTTACGTTCGTACAGGGCTGTCTCTGGGGCCAACGTCCTGACTTTC,CASSLRSYRAVSGANVLTF
TRBJ2-7,-,TRBV6-1,-,TGTGCCAGCAGTGAAGGAGCCTTTCTGAACTTC,CASSEGAFLNF
TRBJ2-7,-,TRBV10-3,-,TGTGCCATCAGTGAAACAGGTGGTCGGGGGGAGCAGTACTTC,CAISETGGRGEQYF
TRBJ2-5,TRBD2,TRBV19,once,TGTGCCAGTAGTATAAGGACTAGCGGGGACATGGGGACCCAGTACTTC,CASSIRTSGDMGTQYF
TRBJ2-5,-,TRBV12-5,-,TGTGCTAGTGGTTTGCCAGGGATGGAGACCCAGTACTTC,CASGLPGMETQYF